Included here is one T cell receptor beta chain sequence, with context. This specimen comes from a study of blood T cell repertoires in COVID-19. TCRdb's copy holds only in-frame clones and misses some; the assay was immunoSEQ multiplex PCR. The sample carries fewer than 250,000 clones, approximately 91% recorded once. From germline, CDR1 is SEHNR and CDR2 FQNEAQ (reference sequence). Trimming shortened V by 1 base and J by 9 bases, and 13 bases separated the two germline ends. The CDR3 runs 15 residues. This clonotype originated in a man aged 25 to 45 with COVID-19, enrolled during active disease. Sequenced: peripheral blood. The gene calls are TRBV7-9 and TRBJ1-6; D perhaps matches TRBD1 (5 bases). The CDR3 DNA reads TGTGCCAGCAGCTTAGGTCAGGGCTCTGGTTCACCCCTCCACTTT. Residues: CASSLGQGSGSPLHF.